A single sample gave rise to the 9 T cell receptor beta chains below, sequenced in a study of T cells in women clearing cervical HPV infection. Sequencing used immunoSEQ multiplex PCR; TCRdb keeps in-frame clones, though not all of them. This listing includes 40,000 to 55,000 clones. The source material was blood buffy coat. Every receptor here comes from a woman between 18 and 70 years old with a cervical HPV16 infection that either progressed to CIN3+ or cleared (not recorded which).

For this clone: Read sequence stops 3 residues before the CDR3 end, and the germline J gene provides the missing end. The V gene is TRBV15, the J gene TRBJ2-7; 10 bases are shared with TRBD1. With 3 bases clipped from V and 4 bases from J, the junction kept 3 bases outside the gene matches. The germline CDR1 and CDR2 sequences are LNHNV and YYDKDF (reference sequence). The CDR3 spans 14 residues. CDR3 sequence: CATSSWDRGYEQYF. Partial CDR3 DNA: TGTGCCACCAGCAGTTGGGACAGGGGTTACGAG.

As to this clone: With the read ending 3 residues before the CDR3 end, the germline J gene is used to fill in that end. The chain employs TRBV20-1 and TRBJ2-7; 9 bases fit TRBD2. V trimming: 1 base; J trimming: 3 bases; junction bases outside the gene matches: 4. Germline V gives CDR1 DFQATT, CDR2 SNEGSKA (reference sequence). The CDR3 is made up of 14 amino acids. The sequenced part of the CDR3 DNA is TGCAGTGCTAGAGTGTCTAGCGGGATCTACGAG. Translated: CSARVSSGIYE. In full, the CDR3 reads CSARVSSGIYEQYF.

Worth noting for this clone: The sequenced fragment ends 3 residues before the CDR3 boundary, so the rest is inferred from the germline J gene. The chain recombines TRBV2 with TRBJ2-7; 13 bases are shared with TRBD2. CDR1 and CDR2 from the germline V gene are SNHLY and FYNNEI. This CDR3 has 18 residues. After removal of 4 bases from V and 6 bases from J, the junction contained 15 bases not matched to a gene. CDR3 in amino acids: CASSALGLAGVGGGEQYF. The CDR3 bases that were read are TGTGCCAGCAGTGCCCTAGGACTAGCGGGGGTTGGCGGGGGCGAG.

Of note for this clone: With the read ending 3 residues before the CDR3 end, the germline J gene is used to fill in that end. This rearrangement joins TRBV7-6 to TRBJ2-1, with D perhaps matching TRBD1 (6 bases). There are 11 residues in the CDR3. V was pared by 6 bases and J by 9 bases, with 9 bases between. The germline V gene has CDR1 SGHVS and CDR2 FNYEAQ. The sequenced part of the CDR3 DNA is TGTGCCAGCAGGTCAGGGGCTGAG. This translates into CASRSGAE. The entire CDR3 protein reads CASRSGAEQFF.

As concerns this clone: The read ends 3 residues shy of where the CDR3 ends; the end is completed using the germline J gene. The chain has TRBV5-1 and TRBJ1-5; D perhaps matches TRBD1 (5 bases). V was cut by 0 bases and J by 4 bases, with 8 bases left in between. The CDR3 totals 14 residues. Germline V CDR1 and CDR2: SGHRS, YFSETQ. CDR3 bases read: TGCGCCAGCAGCTTGGCGGGGGAGAATCAGCCC. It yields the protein CASSLAGENQP. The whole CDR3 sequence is CASSLAGENQPQHF. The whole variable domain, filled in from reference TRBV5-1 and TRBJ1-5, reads KAGVTQTPRYLIKTRGQQVTLSCSPISGHRSVSWYQQTPGQGLQFLFEYFSETQRNKGNFPGRFSGRQFSNSRSEMNVSTLELGDSALYLCASSLAGENQPQHFGDGTRLSIL.

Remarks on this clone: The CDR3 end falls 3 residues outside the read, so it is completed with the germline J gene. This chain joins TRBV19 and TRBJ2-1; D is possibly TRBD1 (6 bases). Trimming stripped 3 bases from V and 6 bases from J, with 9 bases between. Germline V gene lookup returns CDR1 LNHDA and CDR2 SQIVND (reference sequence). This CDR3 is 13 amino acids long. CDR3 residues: CASSMGAPNEQFF. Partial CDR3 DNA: TGTGCCAGTAGTATGGGGGCCCCCAATGAG.

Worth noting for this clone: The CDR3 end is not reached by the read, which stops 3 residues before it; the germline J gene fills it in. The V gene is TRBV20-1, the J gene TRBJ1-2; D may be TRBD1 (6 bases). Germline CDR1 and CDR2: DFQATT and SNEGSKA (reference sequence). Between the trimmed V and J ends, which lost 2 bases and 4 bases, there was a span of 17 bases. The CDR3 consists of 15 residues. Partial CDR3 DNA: TGCAGTGCTAGAACACCGGACAGATTTACCTATGGC. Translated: CSARTPDRFTYG. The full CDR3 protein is CSARTPDRFTYGYTF.

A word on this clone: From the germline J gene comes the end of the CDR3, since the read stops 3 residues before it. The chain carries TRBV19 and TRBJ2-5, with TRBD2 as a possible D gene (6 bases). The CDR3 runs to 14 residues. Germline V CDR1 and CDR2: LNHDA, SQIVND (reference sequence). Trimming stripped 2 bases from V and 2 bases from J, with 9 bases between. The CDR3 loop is CASSILAEQETQYF. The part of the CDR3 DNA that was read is TGTGCCAGTAGTATATTAGCGGAGCAAGAGACC.

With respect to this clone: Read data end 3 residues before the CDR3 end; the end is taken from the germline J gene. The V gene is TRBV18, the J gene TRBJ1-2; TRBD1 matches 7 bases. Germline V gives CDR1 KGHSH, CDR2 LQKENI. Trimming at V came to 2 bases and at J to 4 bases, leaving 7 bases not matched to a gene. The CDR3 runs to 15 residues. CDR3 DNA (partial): TGTGCCAGCTCACCAAGGGACAGTGAAGGCTATGGC. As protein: CASSPRDSEGYG. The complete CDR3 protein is CASSPRDSEGYGYTF. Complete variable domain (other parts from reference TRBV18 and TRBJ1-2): NAGVMQNPRHLVRRRGQEARLRCSPMKGHSHVYWYRQLPEEGLKFMVYLQKENIIDESGMPKERFSAEFPKEGPSILRIQQVVRGDSAAYFCASSPRDSEGYGYTFGSGTRLTVV.